The 23 T cell receptor beta chains below all came from one sample that was sequenced in a study of blood T cell repertoires in COVID-19. The assay was immunoSEQ multiplex PCR, and TCRdb's table has in-frame clones only and misses some. The sample holds about 320,000 clones, 85% seen once. Material: PBMCs or T cells enriched from blood (not recorded which). The receptors were sampled from a woman between 25 and 40 years old who had been exposed to COVID-19.

The chain uses TRBV12-5 and TRBJ1-6, with TRBD1 as a possible D gene (6 bases). Trimming removed 2 bases from V and 11 bases from J, with 10 bases in between. The CDR3 is 13 residues long. The germline V gene has CDR1 LGHNT and CDR2 FRNRAP. The CDR3 protein is CASGLRQGTPLHF. As DNA, the CDR3 is TGTGCTAGTGGTTTGCGGCAGGGGACACCCCTCCACTTT.

The rearrangement joins TRBV7-9 to TRBJ1-1, with D unclear. There are 15 residues in the CDR3. V shed 2 bases and J shed 5 bases, with 15 bases lying between them. CDR1 is SEHNR and CDR2 is FQNEAQ in the germline V gene (reference sequence). The CDR3 protein is CASSLREERWTEAFF. DNA for the CDR3: TGTGCCAGCAGCTTACGCGAGGAGAGATGGACTGAAGCTTTCTTT. The full variable domain, rest sourced from reference TRBV7-9 and TRBJ1-1, is DTGVSQNPRHKITKRGQNVTFRCDPISEHNRLYWYRQTLGQGPEFLTYFQNEAQLEKSRLLSDRFSAERPKGSFSTLEIQRTEQGDSAMYLCASSLREERWTEAFFGQGTRLTVV.

The chain is built from TRBV5-1 and TRBJ2-2, with 8 bases lining up with TRBD1. Trimming cost V 4 bases and J 5 bases; bases outside gene matches: 7. CDR1 SGHRS and CDR2 YFSETQ come from the germline V gene. This CDR3 comprises 15 residues. The CDR3 is CASSPGQGRTGELFF. In DNA, the CDR3 is TGCGCCAGCAGCCCTGGACAGGGAAGGACCGGGGAGCTGTTTTTT.

The J gene is TRBJ1-2, the V gene TRBV7-9; maybe TRBD1 (5 bases). CDR1 and CDR2 (germline): SEHNR, FQNEAQ (reference sequence). The CDR3 covers 14 residues. Trimming pared 3 bases from V and 2 bases from J, leaving 10 bases between. Here the CDR3 DNA reads TGTGCCAGCAGCTTTGACGGGGGGAACTATGGCTACACCTTC. It is translated as CASSFDGGNYGYTF.

J is TRBJ2-2 and V is TRBV9; TRBD2 is a possible D gene (5 bases). The CDR3 runs 15 residues. Looked up from germline, CDR1 is SGDLS and CDR2 is YYNGEE. Between the trimmed V and J ends, which lost 4 bases and 7 bases, there was a span of 17 bases. CDR3 bases: TGTGCCAGCAGCATAATGGGAGAGTCGGTCGGGGAGCTGTTTTTT. The encoded protein is CASSIMGESVGELFF.

The chain links TRBV6-5 to TRBJ2-2, with 7 bases identical to TRBD1. The CDR3 spans 14 residues. CDR1 and CDR2 (germline): MNHEY, SVGAGI. V lost 4 bases and J lost 9; bases outside the gene matches: 8. The CDR3 sequence is CASSLTGLAWELFF. The CDR3 nucleotides are TGTGCCAGCAGTTTGACAGGGTTGGCTTGGGAGCTGTTTTTT.

The J gene is TRBJ1-6, the V gene TRBV7-9; 10 bases agree with TRBD1. V gave up 2 bases and J gave up 8 bases; unmatched junction bases: 6. The CDR3 runs to 16 residues. CDR1 SEHNR and CDR2 FQNEAQ come from the germline V gene (reference sequence). The CDR3 nucleotides are TGTGCCAGCAGCTTAATTGTTGGGACAGGGGATTCACCCCTCCACTTT. Its translation is CASSLIVGTGDSPLHF.

The chain carries TRBV27 and TRBJ2-1; D may be TRBD1 (5 bases). The V end lost 4 bases, the J end lost 8 bases, and 12 bases lay between the germline ends. The V gene's germline CDR1 is MNHEY and CDR2 SMNVEV (reference sequence). The CDR3 spans 13 residues. Here the CDR3 DNA reads TGTGCCAGCAGTTATCAGGGTCTTGATGAGCAGTTCTTC. Protein product: CASSYQGLDEQFF.

The chain recombines TRBV30 with TRBJ1-3, with D possibly being TRBD1 (5 bases). V lost 8 bases and J 0 bases, leaving 8 bases between the germline ends. The length of the CDR3 is 12 residues. Germline-derived CDR1 and CDR2 are GTSNPN and SVGIG (reference sequence). The CDR3 bases are TGTGCCGGGGCAGACTCTGGAAACACCATATATTTT. It codes for CAGADSGNTIYF.

This chain joins TRBV6-4 and TRBJ2-7; the D gene is possibly TRBD2 (6 bases). The CDR3 length is 14 residues. Germline assignment: CDR1 MRHNA and CDR2 SNTAGT. The V end was cut by 7 bases, the J end by 6 bases, with 19 bases between. The CDR3 DNA reads as TGTGCCAGCATCAAACAGGTCCGGAGGGGCGAGCAGTACTTC. This gives the protein CASIKQVRRGEQYF.

V usage is TRBV6-5 and J usage is TRBJ1-2, with 9 bases fitting TRBD1. CDR3 length: 15 amino acids. V was pared by 5 bases and J by 2 bases, with 6 bases of the junction left unmatched. Per germline, CDR1 MNHEY and CDR2 SVGAGI. The CDR3 sequence is CASSRGTGKNYGYTF. The CDR3 coding sequence is TGTGCCAGCAGTCGGGGGACAGGGAAAAACTATGGCTACACCTTC.

The J gene is TRBJ2-7, the V gene TRBV18; D is ambiguous. Trimming removed 1 base from V and 6 bases from J, with 28 bases in between. CDR1 and CDR2 (germline): KGHSH, LQKENI. The CDR3 has 19 amino acids. CDR3 sequence reads: CASSPRTSIGFDSTGEQYF. DNA of the CDR3: TGTGCCAGCTCACCACGAACCTCGATCGGTTTCGATTCGACGGGCGAGCAGTACTTC.

The V call is TRBV7-9, the J call TRBJ1-2; TRBD1 matches 8 bases. V lost 7 bases and J lost 0; bases outside the gene matches: 7. Germline lookup yields CDR1 SEHNR and CDR2 FQNEAQ (reference sequence). The CDR3 loop spans 15 amino acids. The DNA for the CDR3 is TGTGCCAGCACCCCGACAGGGGCCGCTAACTATGGCTACACCTTC. Protein product: CASTPTGAANYGYTF.

This chain joins TRBV7-2 and TRBJ1-5, with TRBD1 matching over 9 bases. Germline assignment: CDR1 SGHTA and CDR2 FQGNSA. After removal of 6 bases from V and 4 bases from J, the junction contained 4 bases not matched to a gene. The CDR3 totals 14 residues. CDR3 DNA: TGTGCCAGCAGGAGCGGGACAGGGAATCAGCCCCAGCATTTT. Translated, it gives CASRSGTGNQPQHF.

The CDR3 loop is CASSLISGRTYNEQFF. CDR3 in DNA: TGTGCCAGTAGCCTTATTAGCGGGAGGACCTACAATGAGCAGTTCTTC. The chain has TRBV19 and TRBJ2-1, with 10 nucleotides matching TRBD2. Germline CDR1 is LNHDA and CDR2 is SQIVND (reference sequence). This CDR3 is 16 amino acids long. The V segment lost 6 bases and the J segment 2 bases; nucleotides outside the gene matches: 7.

The gene calls are TRBV7-6 and TRBJ2-7; possible D gene TRBD2, 5 bases. This CDR3 spans 14 amino acids. Trimming left V 1 base short and J 4 bases short, with 11 bases between. The germline gives CDR1 SGHVS, CDR2 FNYEAQ. CDR3 protein: CASSLDSRRYEQYF. DNA of the CDR3: TGTGCCAGCAGCTTAGATTCACGGAGGTACGAGCAGTACTTC.

The chain has TRBV24-1 and TRBJ2-1; 15 positions agree with TRBD2. The germline gives CDR1 KGHDR, CDR2 SFDVKD. CDR3 size: 17 residues. Unmatched junction bases numbered 6, after V lost 3 bases and J lost 7 bases. CDR3 loop: CATSDQTGTSGRNEQFF. In DNA form, the CDR3 reads TGTGCCACCAGTGATCAGACCGGGACTAGCGGGAGGAATGAGCAGTTCTTC.

About this clone itself: The junction does not match germline at one end; this may be a read error. V is TRBV12-3 or TRBV12-4 and J is TRBJ2-4, with D hard to call. CDR3 length equals 12 residues. CDR3 sequence (DNA): TGTGCCAGCAGTCTAGCCAAAAACATTCAGTACTTC. The encoded protein is CASSLAKNIQYF.

The chain is built from TRBV7-2 and TRBJ2-7, with D perhaps matching TRBD2 (6 bases). In germline, CDR1 is SGHTA, CDR2 FQGNSA. The CDR3 length is 15 residues. V shed 4 bases and J shed 7 bases, with 20 bases lying between them. The chain's CDR3 is CASSSPPGAEGEQYF. CDR3 DNA sequence: TGTGCCAGCAGCTCACCCCCGGGCGCGGAGGGAGAGCAGTACTTC.

V is TRBV4-1 and J is TRBJ2-7, with 11 bases aligning to TRBD2. The CDR3 is 17 residues long. After removal of 3 bases from V and 0 bases from J, the junction contained 7 bases not matched to a gene. In germline, CDR1 is MGHRA, CDR2 YSYEKL. CDR3 region: CASSHVTGTSGSYEQYF. CDR3 in DNA: TGCGCCAGCAGCCACGTAACCGGGACTAGCGGCTCCTACGAGCAGTACTTC.

The CDR3 here is CASREQGATAYEQYF. CDR3 nucleotides: TGTGCCAGCAGGGAACAGGGGGCGACCGCCTACGAGCAGTACTTC. The V and J genes are TRBV5-4 and TRBJ2-7; TRBD1 matches 9 bases. Per the germline V gene, CDR1 is SGHNT and CDR2 is YYREEE (reference sequence). The CDR3 extends over 15 amino acids. Losses at the gene ends were 5 bases for V and 2 bases for J; bases not matched to a gene: 8.

The chain couples TRBV5-1 to TRBJ1-4; D might be TRBD1 (5 bases). Germline V gene data show CDR1 as SGHRS and CDR2 as YFSETQ. V was cut by 4 bases and J by 7 bases, with 11 bases left in between. The CDR3 is 13 amino acids. CDR3: CASSGGLGEKLFF. CDR3 coding DNA: TGCGCCAGCAGCGGGGGACTCGGTGAAAAACTGTTTTTT.

The gene calls are TRBV7-9 and TRBJ2-7; 9 bases agree with TRBD1. Trimming took 3 bases from V and 5 from J; bases not matched to a gene: 11. Germline CDR1 SEHNR, CDR2 FQNEAQ (reference sequence). The CDR3 is made up of 16 amino acids. The CDR3 nucleotides read TGTGCCAGCAGCTTGGTCGGACAGGGGTATGAGGACGAGCAGTACTTC. This encodes CASSLVGQGYEDEQYF.